These 7 T cell receptor beta chains share one sample of origin, sequenced in a study of beta chain features in type 1 diabetes. Study-level findings and limits: TCRB CDR3s were moderately but significantly shorter in Type 1 diabetes patients in all four CD4+ subsets.

These receptors are not linked to any known antigen. Sequencing targeted expressed TCRB transcripts, as all isolated RNA had been reverse transcribed. The table came from immunoSEQ multiplex PCR; TCRdb's copy has only in-frame clones and leaves some out. The table includes over 120,000 clones, about 13% detected once. The sequencing input was central memory CD4+ T cells from blood. All receptors derive from a man younger than 35 with type 1 diabetes.

In this sample, this clone turned up a few times. This chain links TRBV11-3 with TRBJ1-4; D unresolved. V gave up 2 bases and J gave up 0 bases, with 4 bases separating them. This CDR3 spans 14 amino acids. In germline, CDR1 is SGHNT, CDR2 YENEEA. The CDR3 sequence: CASSLRATNEKLFF. The CDR3 DNA sequence: TGTGCCAGCAGCTTAAGGGCAACTAATGAAAAACTGTTTTTT.

This clone was counted only a few times. V usage is TRBV5-1 and J usage is TRBJ2-3; D gene ambiguous. Per germline, CDR1 SGHRS and CDR2 YFSETQ. The CDR3 has 12 residues. The V gene lost 4 bases and the J gene lost 2 bases, with 5 bases spanning the gap. The CDR3 DNA follows: TGCGCCAGCAGCGCGAACACAGATACGCAGTATTTT. Its translation is CASSANTDTQYF.

This clone has more than one count but fewer than ten. This sequence joins TRBV5-1 and TRBJ2-5; TRBD1 matches at 7 bases. The germline gives CDR1 SGHRS, CDR2 YFSETQ. V was clipped by 6 bases and J by 5 bases; unmatched bases: 13. CDR3 size: 15 residues. CDR3 region: CASTQETGLGETQYF. The CDR3 DNA reads as TGCGCCAGCACCCAGGAGACAGGGCTGGGGGAGACCCAGTACTTC.

V is TRBV11-2 and J is TRBJ2-5; TRBD2 agrees at 8 bases. The CDR3 consists of 15 residues. Per the germline V gene, CDR1 is SGHAT and CDR2 is FQNNGV. Unmatched junction bases numbered 4, after V lost 3 bases and J lost 1 base. The CDR3 reads CASSFQGLAQETQYF. DNA of the CDR3: TGTGCCAGCAGCTTTCAAGGACTAGCCCAAGAGACCCAGTACTTC.

The chain employs TRBV28 and TRBJ1-5; 7 nucleotides align to TRBD1. Looked up from germline, CDR1 is MDHEN and CDR2 is SYDVKM. The CDR3 sequence is 15 residues long. Trimming removed 3 bases from V and 4 bases from J; junction bases left unmatched: 6. The CDR3 reads CASSLTGNGNQPQHF. CDR3 coding DNA: TGTGCCAGCAGTTTGACAGGGAACGGGAATCAGCCCCAGCATTTT. Using reference TRBV28 and TRBJ1-5 for the parts outside the CDR3, the full variable domain is DVKVTQSSRYLVKRTGEKVFLECVQDMDHENMFWYRQDPGLGLRLIYFSYDVKMKEKGDIPEGYSVSREKKERFSLILESASTNQTSMYLCASSLTGNGNQPQHFGDGTRLSIL.

This clone was observed a few times. The chain employs TRBV4-1 and TRBJ2-3, with D perhaps matching TRBD2 (6 bases). Germline V lookup: CDR1 MGHRA, CDR2 YSYEKL. The CDR3 has 12 amino acids. The V and J ends lost 4 bases and 10 bases respectively, with 12 bases between them. The CDR3 region has the DNA TGCGCCAGCAGCCCCTTCACGGGGGCGCAGTATTTT. This translates into CASSPFTGAQYF.

This chain joins TRBV18 and TRBJ2-3; unclear D gene. Between the trimmed V and J ends, which lost 1 base and 3 bases, there was a span of 8 bases. This CDR3 is 14 amino acids long. Per germline, CDR1 KGHSH and CDR2 LQKENI. Written as DNA, the CDR3 is TGTGCCAGCTCACCACGTTCTAGTACAGATACGCAGTATTTT. It specifies CASSPRSSTDTQYF.